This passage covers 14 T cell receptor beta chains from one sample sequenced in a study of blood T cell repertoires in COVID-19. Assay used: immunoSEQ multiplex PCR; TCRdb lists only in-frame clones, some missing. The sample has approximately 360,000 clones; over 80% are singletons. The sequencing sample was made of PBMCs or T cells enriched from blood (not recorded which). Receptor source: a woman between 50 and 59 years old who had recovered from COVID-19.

CDR3 bases: TGTGCCAGCTCACCACCGGGACAGGTGAACTACAATGAGCAGTTCTTC. Translating it yields CASSPPGQVNYNEQFF. The rearrangement uses TRBV18 and TRBJ2-1, with 8 positions matching TRBD1. The CDR3 spans 16 residues. Trimming at V came to 0 bases and at J to 3 bases, leaving 4 bases not matched to a gene. Germline V gene data show CDR1 as KGHSH and CDR2 as LQKENI.

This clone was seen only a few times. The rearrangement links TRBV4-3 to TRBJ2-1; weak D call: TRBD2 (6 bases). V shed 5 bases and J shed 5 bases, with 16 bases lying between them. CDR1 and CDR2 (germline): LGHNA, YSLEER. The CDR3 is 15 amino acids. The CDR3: CASSSTRNSHNEQFF. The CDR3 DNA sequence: TGCGCCAGCAGCTCGACTAGAAACTCTCACAATGAGCAGTTCTTC.

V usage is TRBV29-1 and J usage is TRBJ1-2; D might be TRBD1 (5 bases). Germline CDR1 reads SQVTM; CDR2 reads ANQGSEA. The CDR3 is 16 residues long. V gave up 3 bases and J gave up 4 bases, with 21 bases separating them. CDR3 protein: CSVDEQGGTLGYGYTF. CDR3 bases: TGCAGCGTTGATGAGCAGGGAGGGACCCTAGGCTATGGCTACACCTTC.

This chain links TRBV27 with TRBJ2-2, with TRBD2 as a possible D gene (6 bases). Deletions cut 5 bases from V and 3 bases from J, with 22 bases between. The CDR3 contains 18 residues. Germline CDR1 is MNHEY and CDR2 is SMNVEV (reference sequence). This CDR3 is CASSQDNIKLAYTGELFF. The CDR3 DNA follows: TGTGCCAGCAGTCAGGACAACATCAAACTAGCTTACACCGGGGAGCTGTTTTTT.

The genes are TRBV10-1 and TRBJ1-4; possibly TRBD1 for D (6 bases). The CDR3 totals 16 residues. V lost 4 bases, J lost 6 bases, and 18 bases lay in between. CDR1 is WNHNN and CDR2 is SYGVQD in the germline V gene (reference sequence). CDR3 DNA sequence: TGCGCCAGCAGTGGAGTCACCCAGGGGAGGGATGAAAAACTGTTTTTT. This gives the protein CASSGVTQGRDEKLFF.

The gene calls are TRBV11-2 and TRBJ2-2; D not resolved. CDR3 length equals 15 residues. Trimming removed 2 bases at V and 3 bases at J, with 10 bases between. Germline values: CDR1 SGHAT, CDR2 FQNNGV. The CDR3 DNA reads TGTGCCAGCAGCTTATCCCCTTTTGACACCGGGGAGCTGTTTTTT. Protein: CASSLSPFDTGELFF. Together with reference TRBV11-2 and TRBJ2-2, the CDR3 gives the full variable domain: EAGVAQSPRYKIIEKRQSVAFWCNPISGHATLYWYQQILGQGPKLLIQFQNNGVVDDSQLPKDRFSAERLKGVDSTLKIQPAKLEDSAVYLCASSLSPFDTGELFFGEGSRLTVL.

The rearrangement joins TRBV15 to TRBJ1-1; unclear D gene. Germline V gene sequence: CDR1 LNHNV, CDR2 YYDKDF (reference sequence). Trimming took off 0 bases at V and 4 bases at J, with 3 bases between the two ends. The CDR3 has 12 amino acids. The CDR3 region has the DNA TGTGCCACCAGCAGAGATAGCACTGAAGCTTTCTTT. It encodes CATSRDSTEAFF.

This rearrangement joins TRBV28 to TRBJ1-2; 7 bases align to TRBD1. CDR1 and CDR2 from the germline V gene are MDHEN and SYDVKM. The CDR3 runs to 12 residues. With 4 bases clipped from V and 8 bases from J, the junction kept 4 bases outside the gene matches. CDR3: CASSWGQRGYTF. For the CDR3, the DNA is TGTGCCAGCAGTTGGGGACAGCGCGGCTACACCTTC.

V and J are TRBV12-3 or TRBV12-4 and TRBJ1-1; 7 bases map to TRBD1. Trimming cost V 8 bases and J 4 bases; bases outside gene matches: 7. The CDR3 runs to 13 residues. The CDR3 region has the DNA TGTGCCAGCGGAGTTGACAGGGCCACTGAAGCTTTCTTT. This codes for CASGVDRATEAFF.

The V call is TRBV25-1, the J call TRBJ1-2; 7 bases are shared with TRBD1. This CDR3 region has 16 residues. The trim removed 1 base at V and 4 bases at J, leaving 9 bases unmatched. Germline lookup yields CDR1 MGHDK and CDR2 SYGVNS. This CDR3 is CASSESGTEVIYGYTF. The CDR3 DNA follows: TGTGCCAGCAGTGAATCCGGGACAGAAGTAATCTATGGCTACACCTTC.

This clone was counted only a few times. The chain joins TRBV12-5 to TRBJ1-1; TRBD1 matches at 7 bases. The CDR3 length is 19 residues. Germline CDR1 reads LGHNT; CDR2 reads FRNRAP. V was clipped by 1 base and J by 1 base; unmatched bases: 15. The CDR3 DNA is TGTGCTAGTGGTTTGGATCTTGTCGGCAGGGGGGTAAGGAACACTGAAGCTTTCTTT. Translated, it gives CASGLDLVGRGVRNTEAFF.

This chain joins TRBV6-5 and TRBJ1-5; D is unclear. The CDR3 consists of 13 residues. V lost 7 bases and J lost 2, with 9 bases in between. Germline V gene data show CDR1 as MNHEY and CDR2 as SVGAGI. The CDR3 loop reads CASTGFGNQPQHF. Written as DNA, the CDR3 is TGTGCCAGCACCGGGTTCGGCAATCAGCCCCAGCATTTT.

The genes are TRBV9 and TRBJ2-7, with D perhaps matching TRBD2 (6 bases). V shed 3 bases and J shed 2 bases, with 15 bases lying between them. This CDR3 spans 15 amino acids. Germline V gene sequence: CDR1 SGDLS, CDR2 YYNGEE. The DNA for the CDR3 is TGTGCCAGCAGCGCGCGCGGGGAAGGGCCCTACGAGCAGTACTTC. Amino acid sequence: CASSARGEGPYEQYF.

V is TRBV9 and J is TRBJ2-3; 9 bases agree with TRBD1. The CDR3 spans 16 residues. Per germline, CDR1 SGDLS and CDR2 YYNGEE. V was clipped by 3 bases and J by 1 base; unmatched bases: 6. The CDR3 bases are TGTGCCAGCAGCGATTACAGGGGGCTCGGCACAGATACGCAGTATTTT. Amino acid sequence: CASSDYRGLGTDTQYF.